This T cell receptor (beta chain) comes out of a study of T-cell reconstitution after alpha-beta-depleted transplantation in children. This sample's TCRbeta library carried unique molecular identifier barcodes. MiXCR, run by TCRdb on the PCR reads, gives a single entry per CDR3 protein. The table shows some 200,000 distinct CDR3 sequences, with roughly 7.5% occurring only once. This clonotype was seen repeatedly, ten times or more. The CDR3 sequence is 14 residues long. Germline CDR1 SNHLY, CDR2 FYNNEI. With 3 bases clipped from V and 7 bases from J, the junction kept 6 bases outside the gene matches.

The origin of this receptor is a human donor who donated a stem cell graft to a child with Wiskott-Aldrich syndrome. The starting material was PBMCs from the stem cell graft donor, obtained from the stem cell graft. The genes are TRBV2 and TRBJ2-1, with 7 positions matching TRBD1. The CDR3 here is CASSELGGKNEQFF. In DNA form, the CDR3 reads TGTGCCAGCAGTGAGTTAGGGGGCAAGAATGAGCAGTTCTTC. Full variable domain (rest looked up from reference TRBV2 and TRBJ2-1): EPEVTQTPSHQVTQMGQEVILRCVPISNHLYFYWYRQILGQKVEFLVSFYNNEISEKSEIFDDQFSVERPDGSNFTLKIRSTKLEDSAMYFCASSELGGKNEQFFGPGTRLTVL.